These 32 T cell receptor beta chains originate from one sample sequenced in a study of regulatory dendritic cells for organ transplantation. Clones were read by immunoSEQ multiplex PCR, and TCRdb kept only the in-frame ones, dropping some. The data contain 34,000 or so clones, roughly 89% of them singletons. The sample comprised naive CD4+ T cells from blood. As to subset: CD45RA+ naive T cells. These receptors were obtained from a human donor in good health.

This CDR3 is CASSQTAYGYTF. CDR3 DNA: TGTGCCAGCTCACAAACAGCCTATGGCTACACCTTC. V and J are TRBV18 and TRBJ1-2; D gene uncertain. The CDR3 length is 12 residues. Trimming removed 4 bases from V and 4 bases from J, with 7 bases in between. Germline CDR1 KGHSH, CDR2 LQKENI. Variable domain in full (rest from reference TRBV18 and TRBJ1-2): NAGVMQNPRHLVRRRGQEARLRCSPMKGHSHVYWYRQLPEEGLKFMVYLQKENIIDESGMPKERFSAEFPKEGPSILRIQQVVRGDSAAYFCASSQTAYGYTFGSGTRLTVV.

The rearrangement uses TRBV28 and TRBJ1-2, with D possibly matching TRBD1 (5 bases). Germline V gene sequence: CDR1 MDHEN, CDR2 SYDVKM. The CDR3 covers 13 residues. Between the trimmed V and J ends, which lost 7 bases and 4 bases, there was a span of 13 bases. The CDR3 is CASKEGRTYGYTF. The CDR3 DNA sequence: TGTGCCAGCAAAGAGGGGCGGACCTATGGCTACACCTTC.

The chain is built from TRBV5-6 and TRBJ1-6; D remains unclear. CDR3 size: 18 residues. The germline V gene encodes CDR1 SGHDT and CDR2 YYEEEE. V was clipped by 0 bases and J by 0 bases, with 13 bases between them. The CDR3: CASSLDAGLLSYNSPLHF. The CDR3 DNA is TGTGCCAGCAGCTTGGATGCAGGACTCCTCTCCTATAATTCACCCCTCCACTTT.

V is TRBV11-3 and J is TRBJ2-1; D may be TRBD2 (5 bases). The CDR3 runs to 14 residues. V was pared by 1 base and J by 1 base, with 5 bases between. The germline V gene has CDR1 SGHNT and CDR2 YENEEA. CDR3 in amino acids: CASSLGGSYNEQFF. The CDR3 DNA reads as TGTGCCAGCAGCTTAGGAGGGTCCTACAATGAGCAGTTCTTC.

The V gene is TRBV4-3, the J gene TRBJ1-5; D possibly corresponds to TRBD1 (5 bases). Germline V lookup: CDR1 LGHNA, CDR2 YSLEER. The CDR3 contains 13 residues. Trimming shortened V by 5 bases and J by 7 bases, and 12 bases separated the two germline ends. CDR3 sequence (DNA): TGCGCCAGCAGCGTGAATTGGGGGCAGCCCCAGCATTTT. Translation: CASSVNWGQPQHF.

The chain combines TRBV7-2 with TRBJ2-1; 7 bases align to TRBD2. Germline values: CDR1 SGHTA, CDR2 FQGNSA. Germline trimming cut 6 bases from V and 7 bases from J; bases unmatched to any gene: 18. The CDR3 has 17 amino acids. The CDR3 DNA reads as TGTGCCAGCAGGATTGGTGGCTCGCGGGAGTCGAGGAATGAGCAGTTCTTC. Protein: CASRIGGSRESRNEQFF.

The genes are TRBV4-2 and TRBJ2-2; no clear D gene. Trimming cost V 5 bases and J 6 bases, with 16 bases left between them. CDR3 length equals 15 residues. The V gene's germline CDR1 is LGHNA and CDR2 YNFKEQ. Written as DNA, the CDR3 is TGTGCCAGCAGCTCCGTCTTACGGGCCGCCGGGGAGCTGTTTTTT. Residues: CASSSVLRAAGELFF.

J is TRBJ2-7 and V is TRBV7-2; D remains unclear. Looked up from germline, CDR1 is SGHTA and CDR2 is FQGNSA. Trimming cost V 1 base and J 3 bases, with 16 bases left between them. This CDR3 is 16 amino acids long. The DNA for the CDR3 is TGTGCCAGCAGCTTAGGGTCAGGTTCCAGCCTCTACGAGCAGTACTTC. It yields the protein CASSLGSGSSLYEQYF.

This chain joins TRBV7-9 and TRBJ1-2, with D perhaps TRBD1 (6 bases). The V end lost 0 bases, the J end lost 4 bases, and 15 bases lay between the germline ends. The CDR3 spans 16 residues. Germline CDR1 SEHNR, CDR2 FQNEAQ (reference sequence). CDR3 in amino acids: CASSLATYREGYGYTF. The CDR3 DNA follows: TGTGCCAGCAGCTTAGCGACCTACAGGGAAGGCTATGGCTACACCTTC. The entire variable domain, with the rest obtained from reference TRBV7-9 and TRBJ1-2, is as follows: DTGVSQNPRHKITKRGQNVTFRCDPISEHNRLYWYRQTLGQGPEFLTYFQNEAQLEKSRLLSDRFSAERPKGSFSTLEIQRTEQGDSAMYLCASSLATYREGYGYTFGSGTRLTVV.

The CDR3 nucleotides are TGTGCCAGCAGCTTAGCTTTATTGGGACAGGGGGCGATCTATGGCGGCTACACCTTC. The encoded protein is CASSLALLGQGAIYGGYTF. The V gene is TRBV7-8, the J gene TRBJ1-2; 12 bases fit TRBD1. CDR1 and CDR2 from the germline V gene are SGHVS and FQNEAQ. J gave up 8 bases and V 0 bases, and 16 bases lay outside the gene matches. This CDR3 region has 19 residues.

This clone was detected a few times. The DNA for the CDR3 is TGTGCCAGCAGCCAGGCACCGAACTATGGCTACACCTTC. It yields the protein CASSQAPNYGYTF. The genes are TRBV28 and TRBJ1-2; D unclear. Germline-derived CDR1 and CDR2 are MDHEN and SYDVKM. The CDR3 covers 13 residues. V lost 6 bases, J lost 2 bases, and 10 bases lay in between.

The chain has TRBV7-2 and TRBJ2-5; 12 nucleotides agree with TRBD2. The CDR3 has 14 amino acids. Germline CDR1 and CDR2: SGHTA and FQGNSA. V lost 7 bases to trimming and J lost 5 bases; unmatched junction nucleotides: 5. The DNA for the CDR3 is TGTGCCAGCAAGGGGCTAGCGGGAGGGGAGACCCAGTACTTC. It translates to CASKGLAGGETQYF.

For the CDR3, the DNA is TGTGCCAGCAGTGGGGGACAGGGAGTAAGGGGGTATCAGCCCCAGCATTTT. Its translation: CASSGGQGVRGYQPQHF. This chain uses TRBV2 with TRBJ1-5; 9 bases line up with TRBD1. The CDR3 contains 17 residues. The germline gives CDR1 SNHLY, CDR2 FYNNEI. J was trimmed by 5 bases and V by 4 bases; bases with no gene match: 12.

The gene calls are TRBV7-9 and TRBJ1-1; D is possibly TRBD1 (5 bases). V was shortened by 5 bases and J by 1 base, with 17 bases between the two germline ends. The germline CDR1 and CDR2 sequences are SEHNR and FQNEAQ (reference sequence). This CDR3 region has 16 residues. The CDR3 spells CASSEKQATTNTEAFF. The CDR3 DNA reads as TGTGCCAGCAGCGAGAAACAGGCCACGACGAACACTGAAGCTTTCTTT.

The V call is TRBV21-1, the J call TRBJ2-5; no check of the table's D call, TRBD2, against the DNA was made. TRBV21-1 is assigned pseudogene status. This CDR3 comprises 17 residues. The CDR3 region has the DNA TGTGCCAGCAGCAAAGGGTGTGGCGGGGGGACCTTTGAGACCCAGTACTTC. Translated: CASSKGCGGGTFETQYF.

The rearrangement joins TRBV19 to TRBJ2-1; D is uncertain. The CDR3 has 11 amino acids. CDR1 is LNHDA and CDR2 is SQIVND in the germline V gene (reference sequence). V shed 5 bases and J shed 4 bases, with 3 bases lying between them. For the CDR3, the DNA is TGTGCCAGTAGTTCTTACAATGAGCAGTTCTTC. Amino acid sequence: CASSSYNEQFF.

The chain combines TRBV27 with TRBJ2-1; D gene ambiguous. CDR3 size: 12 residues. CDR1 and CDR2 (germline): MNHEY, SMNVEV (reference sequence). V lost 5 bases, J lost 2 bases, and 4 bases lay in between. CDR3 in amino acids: CASSRTYNEQFF. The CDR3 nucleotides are TGTGCCAGCAGTCGTACCTACAATGAGCAGTTCTTC.

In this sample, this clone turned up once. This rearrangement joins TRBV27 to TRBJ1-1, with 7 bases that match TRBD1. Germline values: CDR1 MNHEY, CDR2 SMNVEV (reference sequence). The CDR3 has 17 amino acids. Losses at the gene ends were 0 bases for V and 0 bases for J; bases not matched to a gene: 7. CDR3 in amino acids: CASSLSQQGNMNTEAFF. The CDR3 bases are TGTGCCAGCAGTTTATCCCAACAGGGGAACATGAACACTGAAGCTTTCTTT.

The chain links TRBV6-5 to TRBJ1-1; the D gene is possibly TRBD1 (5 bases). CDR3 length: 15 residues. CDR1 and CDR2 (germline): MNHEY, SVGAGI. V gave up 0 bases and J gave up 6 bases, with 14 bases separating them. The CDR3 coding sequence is TGTGCCAGCAGTTACTCGAATCCCCTGGGGGCTGAAGCTTTCTTT. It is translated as CASSYSNPLGAEAFF.

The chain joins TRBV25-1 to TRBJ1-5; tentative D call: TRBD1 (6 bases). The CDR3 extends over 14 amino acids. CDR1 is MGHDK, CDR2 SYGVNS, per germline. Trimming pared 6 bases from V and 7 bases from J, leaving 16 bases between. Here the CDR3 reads CASSPTGSRQPQHF. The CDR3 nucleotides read TGTGCCAGCAGCCCCACAGGGTCAAGACAGCCCCAGCATTTT. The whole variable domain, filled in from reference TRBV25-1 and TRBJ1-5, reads EADIYQTPRYLVIGTGKKITLECSQTMGHDKMYWYQQDPGMELHLIHYSYGVNSTEKGDLSSESTVSRIRTEHFPLTLESARPSHTSQYLCASSPTGSRQPQHFGDGTRLSIL.

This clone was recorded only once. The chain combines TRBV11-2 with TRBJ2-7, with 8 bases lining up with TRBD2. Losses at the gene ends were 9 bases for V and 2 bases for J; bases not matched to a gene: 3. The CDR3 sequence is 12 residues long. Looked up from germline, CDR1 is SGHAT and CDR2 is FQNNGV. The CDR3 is CASSGTTYEQYF. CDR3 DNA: TGTGCCAGTAGCGGGACCACCTACGAGCAGTACTTC.

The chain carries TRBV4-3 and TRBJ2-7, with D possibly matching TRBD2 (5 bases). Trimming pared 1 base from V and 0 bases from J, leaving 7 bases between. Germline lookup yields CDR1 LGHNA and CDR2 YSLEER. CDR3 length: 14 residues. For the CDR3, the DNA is TGCGCCAGCAGCCAAGGACTAAACTCCTACGAGCAGTACTTC. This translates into CASSQGLNSYEQYF.

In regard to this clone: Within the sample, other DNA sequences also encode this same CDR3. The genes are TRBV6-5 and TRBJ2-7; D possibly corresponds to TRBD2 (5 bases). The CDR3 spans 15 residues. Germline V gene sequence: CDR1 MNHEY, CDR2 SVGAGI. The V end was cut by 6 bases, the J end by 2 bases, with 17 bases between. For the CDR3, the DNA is TGTGCCAGCAGCTCGTCTCTAGCACCGCCCTACGAGCAGTACTTC. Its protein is CASSSSLAPPYEQYF.

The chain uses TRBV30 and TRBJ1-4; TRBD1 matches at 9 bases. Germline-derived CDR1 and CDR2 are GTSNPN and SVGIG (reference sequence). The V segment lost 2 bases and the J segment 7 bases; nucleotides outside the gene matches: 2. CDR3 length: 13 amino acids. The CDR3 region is CAWSHRGPEKLFF. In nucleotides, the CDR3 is TGTGCCTGGAGTCACAGGGGGCCTGAAAAACTGTTTTTT.

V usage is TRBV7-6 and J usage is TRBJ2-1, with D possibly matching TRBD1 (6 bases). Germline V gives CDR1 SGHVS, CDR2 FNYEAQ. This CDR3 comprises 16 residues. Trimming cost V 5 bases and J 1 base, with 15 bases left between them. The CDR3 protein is CASSRSTGLSYNEQFF. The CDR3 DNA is TGTGCCAGCAGCCGTTCTACAGGGTTATCCTACAATGAGCAGTTCTTC.

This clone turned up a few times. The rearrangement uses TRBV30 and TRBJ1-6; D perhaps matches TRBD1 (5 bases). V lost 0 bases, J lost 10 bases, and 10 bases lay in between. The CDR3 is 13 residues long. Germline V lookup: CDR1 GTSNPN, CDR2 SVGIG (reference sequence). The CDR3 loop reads CAWSVRDSSPLHF. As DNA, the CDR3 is TGTGCCTGGAGTGTGAGGGACTCCTCACCCCTCCACTTT.

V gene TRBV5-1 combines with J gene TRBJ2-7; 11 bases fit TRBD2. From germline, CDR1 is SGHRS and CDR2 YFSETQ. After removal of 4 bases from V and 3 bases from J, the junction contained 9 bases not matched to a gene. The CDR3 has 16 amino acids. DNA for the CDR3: TGCGCCAGCAGCGCCCAACCTAGCGGGAGGAGCTACGAGCAGTACTTC. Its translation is CASSAQPSGRSYEQYF.

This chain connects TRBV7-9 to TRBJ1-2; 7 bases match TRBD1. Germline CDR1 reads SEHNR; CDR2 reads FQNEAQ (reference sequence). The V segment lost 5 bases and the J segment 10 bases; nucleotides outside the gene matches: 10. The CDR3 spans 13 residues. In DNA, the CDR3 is TGTGCCAGCAGCGTCGGGACAGTCGGGGTCTACACCTTC. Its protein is CASSVGTVGVYTF.

DNA of the CDR3: TGCAGCGTTGAAGAAGCAGCGTATGGCGGCTACACCTTC. This gives the protein CSVEEAAYGGYTF. The chain has TRBV29-1 and TRBJ1-2; no reliable D call. CDR3 length equals 13 residues. In germline, CDR1 is SQVTM, CDR2 ANQGSEA. Trimming left V 0 bases short and J 8 bases short, with 13 bases between.

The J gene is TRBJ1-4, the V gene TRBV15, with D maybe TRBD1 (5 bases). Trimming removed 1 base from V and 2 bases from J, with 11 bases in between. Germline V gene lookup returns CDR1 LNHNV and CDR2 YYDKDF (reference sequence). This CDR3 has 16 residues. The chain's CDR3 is CATSRGGVNTNEKLFF. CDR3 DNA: TGTGCCACCAGCAGAGGAGGGGTGAACACTAATGAAAAACTGTTTTTT.

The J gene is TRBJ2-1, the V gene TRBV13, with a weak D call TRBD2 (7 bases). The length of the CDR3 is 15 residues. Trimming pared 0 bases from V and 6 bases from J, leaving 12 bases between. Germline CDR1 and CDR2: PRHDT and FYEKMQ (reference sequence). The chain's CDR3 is CASSLGGGRPNEQFF. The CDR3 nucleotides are TGTGCCAGCAGCTTAGGCGGGGGGCGGCCCAATGAGCAGTTCTTC.

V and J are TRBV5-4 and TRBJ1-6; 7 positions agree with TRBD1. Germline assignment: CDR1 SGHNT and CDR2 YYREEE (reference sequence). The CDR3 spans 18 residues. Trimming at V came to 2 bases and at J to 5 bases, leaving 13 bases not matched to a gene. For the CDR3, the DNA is TGTGCCAGCAGCTTCAGCTCCTCCGGACAGGCAAATAATTCACCCCTCCACTTT. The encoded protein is CASSFSSSGQANNSPLHF.